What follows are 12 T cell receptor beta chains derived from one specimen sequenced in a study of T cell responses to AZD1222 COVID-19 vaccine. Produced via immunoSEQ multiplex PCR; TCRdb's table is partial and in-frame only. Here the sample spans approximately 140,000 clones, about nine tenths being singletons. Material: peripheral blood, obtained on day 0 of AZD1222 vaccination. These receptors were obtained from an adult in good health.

DNA for the CDR3: TGTGCCAGCAGCAGGGACCTAACCTACGAGCAGTACTTC. Amino acid sequence: CASSRDLTYEQYF. The chain links TRBV6-4 to TRBJ2-7, with D perhaps TRBD1 or TRBD2 (5 bases each). The V end was cut by 6 bases, the J end by 2 bases, with 11 bases between. Germline assignment: CDR1 MRHNA and CDR2 SNTAGT. CDR3 length: 13 residues.

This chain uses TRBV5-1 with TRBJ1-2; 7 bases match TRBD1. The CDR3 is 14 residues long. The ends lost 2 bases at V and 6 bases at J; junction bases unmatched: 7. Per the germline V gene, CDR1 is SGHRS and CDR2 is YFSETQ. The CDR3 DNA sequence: TGCGCCAGCAGCTTCCAAGGAGGGGGCGATGGCTACACCTTC. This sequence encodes CASSFQGGGDGYTF.

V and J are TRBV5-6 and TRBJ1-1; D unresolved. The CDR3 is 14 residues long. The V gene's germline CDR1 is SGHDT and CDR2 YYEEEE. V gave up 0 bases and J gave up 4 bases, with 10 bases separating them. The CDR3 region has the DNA TGTGCCAGCAGCTTGGTCTCCCGGGGCACTGAAGCTTTCTTT. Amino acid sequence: CASSLVSRGTEAFF.

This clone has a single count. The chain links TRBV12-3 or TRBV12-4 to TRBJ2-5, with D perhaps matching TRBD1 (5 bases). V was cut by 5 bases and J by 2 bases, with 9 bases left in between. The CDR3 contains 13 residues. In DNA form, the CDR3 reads TGTGCCAGCAGTAAGACAGAACAAGAGACCCAGTACTTC. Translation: CASSKTEQETQYF.

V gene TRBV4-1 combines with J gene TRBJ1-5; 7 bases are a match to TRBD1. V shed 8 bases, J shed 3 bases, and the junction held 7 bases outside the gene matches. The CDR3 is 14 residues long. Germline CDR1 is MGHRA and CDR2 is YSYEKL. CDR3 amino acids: CASALTGVNQPQHF. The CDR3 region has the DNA TGCGCCAGCGCCCTTACAGGGGTCAATCAGCCCCAGCATTTT.

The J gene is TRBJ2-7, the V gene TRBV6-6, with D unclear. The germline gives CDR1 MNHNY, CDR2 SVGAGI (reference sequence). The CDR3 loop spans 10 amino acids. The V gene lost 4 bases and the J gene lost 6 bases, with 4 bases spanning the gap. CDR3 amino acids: CASSSLEQYF. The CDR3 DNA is TGTGCCAGCAGTTCCCTCGAGCAGTACTTC.

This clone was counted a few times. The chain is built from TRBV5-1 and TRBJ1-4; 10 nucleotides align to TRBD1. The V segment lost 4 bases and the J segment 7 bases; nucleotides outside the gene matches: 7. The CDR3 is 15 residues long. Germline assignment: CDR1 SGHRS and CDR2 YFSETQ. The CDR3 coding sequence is TGCGCCAGCAGCGTGGGGACAGGGGATAGTGAAAAACTGTTTTTT. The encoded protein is CASSVGTGDSEKLFF.

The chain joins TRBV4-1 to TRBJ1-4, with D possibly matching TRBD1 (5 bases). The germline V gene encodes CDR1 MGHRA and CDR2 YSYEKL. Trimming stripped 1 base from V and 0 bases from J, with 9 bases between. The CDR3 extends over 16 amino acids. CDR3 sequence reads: CASSQASRATNEKLFF. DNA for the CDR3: TGCGCCAGCAGCCAAGCCAGCAGGGCAACTAATGAAAAACTGTTTTTT.

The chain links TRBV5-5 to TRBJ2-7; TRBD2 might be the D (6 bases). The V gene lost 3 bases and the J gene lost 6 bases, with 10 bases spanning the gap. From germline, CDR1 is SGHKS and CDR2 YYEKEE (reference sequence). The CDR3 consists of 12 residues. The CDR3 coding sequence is TGTGCCAGCAGCTCGGGGAGGAGCGAGCAGTACTTC. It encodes CASSSGRSEQYF.

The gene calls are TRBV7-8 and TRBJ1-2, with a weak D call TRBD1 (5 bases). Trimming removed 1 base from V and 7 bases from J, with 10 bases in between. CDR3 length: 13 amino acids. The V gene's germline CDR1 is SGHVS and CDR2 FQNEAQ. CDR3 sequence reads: CASSLDGGVGYTF. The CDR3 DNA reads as TGTGCCAGCAGCTTAGATGGAGGGGTTGGCTACACCTTC.

The DNA of the CDR3 is TGTGCCAGCAGCCAGGGCCCGAACACTGAAGCTTTCTTT. As protein: CASSQGPNTEAFF. V is TRBV14 and J is TRBJ1-1; D gene unclear. Germline assignment: CDR1 SGHDN and CDR2 FVKESK. Trimming stripped 3 bases from V and 1 base from J, with 6 bases between. This CDR3 spans 13 amino acids.

Here the CDR3 reads CASSPGETQYF. In DNA, the CDR3 is TGCGCCAGCAGCCCCGGTGAGACCCAGTACTTC. This chain links TRBV4-1 with TRBJ2-5; unclear D gene. The V and J ends lost 4 bases and 5 bases respectively, with 5 bases between them. CDR1 and CDR2 (germline): MGHRA, YSYEKL. This CDR3 comprises 11 residues.